The present T cell receptor beta chain was sequenced within a study of shared clonotypes between healthy human individuals. The CDR3 is 15 amino acids. Per the germline V gene, CDR1 is LNHDA and CDR2 is SQIVND (reference sequence). V was clipped by 5 bases and J by 0 bases; unmatched bases: 3. The data were produced by immunoSEQ multiplex PCR, yet TCRdb's version contains in-frame clones alone and is incomplete. This sample has about a million clones, with about 76% found just once. The TCR originated in a man aged 18 to 30 in good health. The chain links TRBV19 to TRBJ1-5; the match to TRBD1 covers 8 bases. The sequenced sample consisted of memory CD4+ T cells sorted from blood. Subset reported: CD45RA-negative fraction. CDR3 coding DNA: TGTGCCAGTAGTGGACAGGGTGATAGCAATCAGCCCCAGCATTTT. This sequence encodes CASSGQGDSNQPQHF.